These 19 T cell receptor beta chains were all obtained from the same sample, sequenced in a study of T cell repertoires in cytomegalovirus infection. One entry per CDR3 protein results from TCRdb running MiXCR on the reads. The sample contains around 490,000 distinct CDR3 sequences, 26% of which appear only once. Sequenced: PBMCs. The receptors shown here come from a human donor in good health (CMV status not recorded). Some clones in this sample may be carry-over from other donors' samples.

The genes are TRBV10-3 and TRBJ2-7, with D perhaps being TRBD1 or TRBD2 (5 bases each). Germline lookup yields CDR1 ENHRY and CDR2 SYGVKD. V was clipped by 4 bases and J by 1 base, with 8 bases between them. The CDR3 loop spans 13 amino acids. CDR3 sequence reads: CAISGGGSYEQYF. Written as DNA, the CDR3 is TGTGCCATCAGTGGTGGGGGTTCCTACGAGCAGTACTTC.

This clonotype showed up just a few times. The J gene is TRBJ2-1, the V gene TRBV2, with 8 positions matching TRBD1. With 8 bases clipped from V and 5 bases from J, the junction kept 5 bases outside the gene matches. The CDR3 is made up of 13 amino acids. Germline V gives CDR1 SNHLY, CDR2 FYNNEI. The CDR3 sequence: CASAGQGNNEQFF. In nucleotides, the CDR3 is TGTGCCAGCGCCGGACAGGGCAACAATGAGCAGTTCTTC. Using reference TRBV2 and TRBJ2-1 for the parts outside the CDR3, the full variable domain is EPEVTQTPSHQVTQMGQEVILRCVPISNHLYFYWYRQILGQKVEFLVSFYNNEISEKSEIFDDQFSVERPDGSNFTLKIRSTKLEDSAMYFCASAGQGNNEQFFGPGTRLTVL.

The table lists this clonotype with many counts. The rearrangement links TRBV7-3 to TRBJ1-1, with 7 bases matching TRBD1. The germline gives CDR1 SGHTA, CDR2 FQGTGA. V lost 4 bases to trimming and J lost 4 bases; unmatched junction nucleotides: 3. The CDR3 totals 13 residues. CDR3 residues: CASSYAGGTEAFF. DNA for the CDR3: TGTGCCAGCAGCTATGCAGGGGGCACTGAAGCTTTCTTT. The full variable domain, with the rest looked up from reference TRBV7-3 and TRBJ1-1, is GAGVSQTPSNKVTEKGKYVELRCDPISGHTALYWYRQSLGQGPEFLIYFQGTGAADDSGLPNDRFFAVRPEGSVSTLKIQRTERGDSAVYLCASSYAGGTEAFFGQGTRLTVV.

This chain uses TRBV28 with TRBJ2-2; possibly TRBD1 for D (5 bases). The CDR3 sequence is 14 residues long. CDR1 is MDHEN, CDR2 SYDVKM, per germline. Trimming cost V 1 base and J 9 bases, with 12 bases left between them. The CDR3 DNA follows: TGTGCCAGCAGTTTATCCCGTGGGGCCCGGGAGCTGTTTTTT. It specifies CASSLSRGARELFF.

The sample holds many counts of this clonotype. CDR3 bases: TGTGCCAGCACCGGACACACCCAAGAGACCCAGTACTTC. It yields the protein CASTGHTQETQYF. The J gene is TRBJ2-5, the V gene TRBV6-2 or TRBV6-3, with TRBD1 as a possible D gene (5 bases). The CDR3 sequence is 13 residues long. V was trimmed by 7 bases and J by 1 base, leaving 10 bases between them. In germline, CDR1 is MNHEY, CDR2 SVGEGT.

This clonotype was picked up many times. This chain uses TRBV7-9 with TRBJ2-1; 14 positions agree with TRBD2. Losses at the gene ends were 5 bases for V and 5 bases for J; bases not matched to a gene: 8. Germline values: CDR1 SEHNR, CDR2 FQNEAQ (reference sequence). CDR3 length: 17 residues. Here the CDR3 DNA reads TGTGCCAGCAGCCAGACTAGCGGGAGGGGCGGGAACAATGAGCAGTTCTTC. Translation gives CASSQTSGRGGNNEQFF.

The CDR3 DNA reads as TGTGCCAGCAGCTTACAGCGGGAGACCCAGTACTTC. Protein: CASSLQRETQYF. The chain has TRBV7-2 and TRBJ2-5, with D perhaps TRBD2 (5 bases). Deletions cut 2 bases from V and 5 bases from J, with 6 bases between. In germline, CDR1 is SGHTA, CDR2 FQGNSA. This CDR3 region has 12 residues.

This clonotype was recorded at least ten times. The chain uses TRBV7-8 and TRBJ2-3; weak D call: TRBD1 (5 bases). Trimming removed 2 bases from V and 2 bases from J, with 14 bases in between. The germline V gene has CDR1 SGHVS and CDR2 FQNEAQ. The CDR3 covers 16 residues. CDR3 nucleotide sequence: TGTGCCAGCAGCTTAAGGGGTTTACCCCCCACAGATACGCAGTATTTT. Amino acid sequence: CASSLRGLPPTDTQYF.

The chain carries TRBV29-1 and TRBJ2-5; 7 bases are a match to TRBD1. CDR3 length equals 11 residues. Germline CDR1 and CDR2: SQVTM and ANQGSEA. V lost 4 bases to trimming and J lost 9 bases; unmatched junction nucleotides: 5. CDR3 in amino acids: CSVARGSAQYF. The CDR3 DNA follows: TGCAGCGTTGCCAGGGGGTCGGCCCAGTACTTC.

The chain uses TRBV6-1 and TRBJ2-1; D may be TRBD1 (6 bases). Germline values: CDR1 MNHNS, CDR2 SASEGT. The CDR3 runs 14 residues. V was shortened by 6 bases and J by 6 bases, with 15 bases between the two germline ends. The CDR3 here is CASRAGTLTNEQFF. The CDR3 coding sequence is TGTGCCAGCAGAGCCGGGACACTAACCAATGAGCAGTTCTTC.

This clonotype was detected only a few times. This chain connects TRBV19 to TRBJ2-1, with a weak D call TRBD2 (6 bases). The CDR3 runs 14 residues. The V end lost 8 bases, the J end lost 1 base, and 12 bases lay between the germline ends. Germline CDR1 is LNHDA and CDR2 is SQIVND (reference sequence). The DNA for the CDR3 is TGTGCCAGTGACCTCGGGGGTTCCTACAATGAGCAGTTCTTC. It translates to CASDLGGSYNEQFF.

V and J are TRBV6-2 or TRBV6-3 and TRBJ2-1; 10 nucleotides match TRBD1. V was pared by 0 bases and J by 7 bases, with 6 bases of the junction left unmatched. The CDR3 consists of 16 residues. Germline V gives CDR1 MNHEY, CDR2 SVGEGT. CDR3 protein: CASSYSRDRGANEQFF. DNA of the CDR3: TGTGCCAGCAGTTACTCTCGGGACAGGGGAGCAAATGAGCAGTTCTTC.

The rearrangement joins TRBV6-2 or TRBV6-3 to TRBJ1-6, with D uncertain. Trimming took off 2 bases at V and 10 bases at J, with 12 bases between the two ends. Looked up from germline, CDR1 is MNHEY and CDR2 is SVGEGT. The CDR3 consists of 14 residues. CDR3 loop: CASSYEGIRSPLHF. In DNA, the CDR3 is TGTGCCAGCAGTTACGAGGGAATTCGGTCACCCCTCCACTTT.

Comment on this clonotype: This may arise from a read error, as a much more abundant clone is one base away. The chain couples TRBV7-2 to TRBJ2-3; D remains ambiguous. Germline V lookup: CDR1 SGHTA, CDR2 FQGNSA. Trimming left V 2 bases short and J 0 bases short, with 18 bases between. CDR3 length: 18 residues. CDR3: CASSLIVRRSGSTDTQYF. The CDR3 DNA follows: TGTGCCAGCAGCTTAATTGTCAGACGATCCGGGAGCACAGATACGCAGTATTTT.

This chain connects TRBV18 to TRBJ1-1; D is uncertain. V was trimmed by 1 base and J by 10 bases, leaving 25 bases between them. Germline lookup yields CDR1 KGHSH and CDR2 LQKENI. The CDR3 contains 17 residues. The CDR3 reads CASSPRIGAGSWQAAFF. DNA for the CDR3: TGTGCCAGCTCACCACGGATAGGCGCAGGATCGTGGCAGGCAGCTTTCTTT.

This clonotype has more than one count but fewer than ten. The rearrangement links TRBV27 to TRBJ2-5, with 10 bases aligning to TRBD1. This CDR3 is built from 15 residues. Trimming at V came to 5 bases and at J to 5 bases, leaving 8 bases not matched to a gene. CDR1 and CDR2 from the germline V gene are MNHEY and SMNVEV (reference sequence). Written as DNA, the CDR3 is TGTGCCAGCAGTGCCCACGACAGGGGGCGGGAGACCCAGTACTTC. It codes for CASSAHDRGRETQYF.

The V call is TRBV6-2 or TRBV6-3, the J call TRBJ2-6; 9 positions match TRBD1. The V and J ends lost 0 bases and 3 bases, in that order; junction bases with no gene match: 9. Per the germline V gene, CDR1 is MNHEY and CDR2 is SVGEGT. The CDR3 extends over 19 amino acids. The CDR3 nucleotides are TGTGCCAGCAGTTACTCTACCCGGACAGGGGTTTTTGGGGCCAACGTCCTGACTTTC. This encodes CASSYSTRTGVFGANVLTF.

The gene calls are TRBV25-1 and TRBJ2-1; the D gene is possibly TRBD2 (6 bases). V shed 2 bases and J shed 8 bases, with 10 bases lying between them. This CDR3 spans 13 amino acids. Looked up from germline, CDR1 is MGHDK and CDR2 is SYGVNS. CDR3 sequence (DNA): TGTGCCAGCAGTGAAGCGGGGTCGGATGAGCAGTTCTTC. Amino acids: CASSEAGSDEQFF.

This clonotype was counted between two and nine times. The chain recombines TRBV7-2 with TRBJ2-7; no definite D call. V was pared by 5 bases and J by 1 base, with 12 bases between. This CDR3 comprises 14 residues. The germline gives CDR1 SGHTA, CDR2 FQGNSA. CDR3 region: CASSPDRISYEQYF. For the CDR3, the DNA is TGTGCCAGCAGCCCGGACCGAATATCCTACGAGCAGTACTTC.